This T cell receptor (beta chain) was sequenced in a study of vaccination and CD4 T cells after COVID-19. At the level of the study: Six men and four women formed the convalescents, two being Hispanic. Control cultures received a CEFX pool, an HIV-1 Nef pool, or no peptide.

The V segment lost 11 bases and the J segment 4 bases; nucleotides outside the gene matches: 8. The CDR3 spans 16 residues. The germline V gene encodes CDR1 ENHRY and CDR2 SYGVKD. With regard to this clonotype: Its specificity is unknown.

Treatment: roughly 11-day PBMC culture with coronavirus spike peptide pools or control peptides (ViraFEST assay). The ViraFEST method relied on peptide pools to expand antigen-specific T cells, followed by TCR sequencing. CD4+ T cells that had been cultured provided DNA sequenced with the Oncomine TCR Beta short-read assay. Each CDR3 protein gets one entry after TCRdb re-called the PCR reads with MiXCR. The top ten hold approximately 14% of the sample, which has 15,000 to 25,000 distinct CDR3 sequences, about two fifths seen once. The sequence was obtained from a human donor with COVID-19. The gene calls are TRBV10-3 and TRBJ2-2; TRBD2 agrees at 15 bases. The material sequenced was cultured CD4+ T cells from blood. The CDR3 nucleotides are TGTGCCTCCGGGACTAGCGGGGGGCCGTCCACCGGGGAGCTGTTTTTT. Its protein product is CASGTSGGPSTGELFF.